This entry concerns a single TCR beta chain. Original analysis: Amplification of reference gene primers provided the estimated nucleated cell counts. TCRdb's table, derived via immunoSEQ multiplex PCR, lists solely in-frame clones and lacks some. The D gene and trimming were derived from the DNA, and the V and J assignments and clone size from that table. The sample lists around 170,000 clones, approximately 86% occurring once. Germline V gives CDR1 SEHNR, CDR2 FQNEAQ (reference sequence). The CDR3 has 14 amino acids. V dropped 7 bases and J dropped 5 bases, with 15 bases sitting between them. This specimen belongs to a study of blood T cell repertoires in COVID-19. Study-level background: Specimens from acute and convalescent COVID-19 originated in the United States, Italy and Spain.

The receptor's source is a man in his forties or fifties with active or convalescent COVID-19. The chain joins TRBV7-9 to TRBJ2-1; D gene uncertain. Sequencing used peripheral blood. CDR3 coding DNA: TGTGCCAGCACCAAAGACCCCAGAAACAATGAGCAGTTCTTC. It codes for CASTKDPRNNEQFF.